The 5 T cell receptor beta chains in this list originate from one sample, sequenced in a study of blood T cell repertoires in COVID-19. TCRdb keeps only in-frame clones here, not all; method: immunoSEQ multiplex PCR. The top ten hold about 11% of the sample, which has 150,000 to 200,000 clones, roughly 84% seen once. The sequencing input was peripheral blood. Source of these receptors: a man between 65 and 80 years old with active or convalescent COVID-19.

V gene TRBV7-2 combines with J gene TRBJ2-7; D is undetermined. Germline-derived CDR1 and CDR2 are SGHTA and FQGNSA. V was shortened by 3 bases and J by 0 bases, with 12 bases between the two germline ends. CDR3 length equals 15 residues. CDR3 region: CASSFGSGASYEQYF. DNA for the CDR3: TGTGCCAGCAGCTTTGGGTCTGGAGCCTCCTACGAGCAGTACTTC.

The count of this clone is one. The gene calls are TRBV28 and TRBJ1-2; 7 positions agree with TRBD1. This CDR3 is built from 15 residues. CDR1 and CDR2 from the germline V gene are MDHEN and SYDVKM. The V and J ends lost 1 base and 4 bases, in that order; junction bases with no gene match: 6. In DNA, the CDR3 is TGTGCCAGCAGTTTATACCTCGGGACAGCCTATGGCTACACCTTC. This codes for CASSLYLGTAYGYTF.

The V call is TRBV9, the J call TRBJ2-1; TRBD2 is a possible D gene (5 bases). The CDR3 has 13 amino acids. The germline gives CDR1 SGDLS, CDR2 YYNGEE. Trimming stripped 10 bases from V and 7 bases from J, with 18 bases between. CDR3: CASSQAVQNEQFF. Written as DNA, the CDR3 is TGTGCCTCTAGCCAGGCTGTACAAAATGAGCAGTTCTTC.

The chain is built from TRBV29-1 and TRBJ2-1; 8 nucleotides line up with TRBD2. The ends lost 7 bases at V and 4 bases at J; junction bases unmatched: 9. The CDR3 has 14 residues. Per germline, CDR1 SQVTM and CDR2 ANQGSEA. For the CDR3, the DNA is TGCAGCGCGTCCGGGACTAGTCGGTACAATGAGCAGTTCTTC. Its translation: CSASGTSRYNEQFF.

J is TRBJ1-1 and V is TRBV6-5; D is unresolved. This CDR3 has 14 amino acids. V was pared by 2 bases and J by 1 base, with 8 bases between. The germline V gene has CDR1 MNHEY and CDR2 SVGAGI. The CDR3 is CASSYEGTNTEAFF. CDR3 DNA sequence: TGTGCCAGCAGTTACGAGGGAACGAACACTGAAGCTTTCTTT.